This is a list of T cell receptor beta chains from one sample in a study of a mutant IDH1 vaccine in newly diagnosed glioma. Clones were sequenced by immunoSEQ multiplex PCR, and TCRdb holds only the in-frame ones, with some missing. Among tens of thousands of clones listed, 70% to 80% were seen once. The input for sequencing was PBMCs, taken from a glioma patient treated with radiotherapy, temozolomide or both. These receptor sequences come from a man aged 45-60 years with glioma. The CDR3 runs from the conserved cysteine through the conserved F or W. The D gene is left open where the match is weak. Clone sizes are given selectively: once, few, many, or a class where the clone is expanded.

J | D | length | V | size | DNA | CDR3
TRBJ2-3 | TRBD2 | 15 | TRBV11-2 | . | TGTGCCAGCAGCCCATCTAGCGGGCGCACAGATACGCAGTATTTT | CASSPSSGRTDTQYF
TRBJ1-3 | TRBD1 | 15 | TRBV28 | . | TGTGCCAGCAGGGTGACAGGGGGTCTTGGAAACACCATATATTTT | CASRVTGGLGNTIYF
TRBJ1-2 | TRBD1 | 14 | TRBV30 | . | TGTGCCGGTCTGACAGGGAGGAACTACTATGGCTACACCTTC | CAGLTGRNYYGYTF
TRBJ2-1 | TRBD2 | 13 | TRBV6-5 | . | TGTGCCAGCAGTACCCGGGGCGGGGGTGAGCAGTTCTTC | CASSTRGGGEQFF
TRBJ2-7 | TRBD2 | 14 | TRBV5-1 | . | TGCGCCAGCAGACCAGAAGCGGGGGGTTACGAGCAGTACTTC | CASRPEAGGYEQYF
TRBJ2-7 | . | 12 | TRBV2 | . | TGTGCCAGCGGAATCATCTCCTACGAGCAGTACTTC | CASGIISYEQYF
TRBJ1-1 | . | 12 | TRBV6-1 | few | TGTGCCAGCAGCAGAGGGGGAGTTGAAGCTTTCTTT | CASSRGGVEAFF
TRBJ2-6 | . | 17 | TRBV9 | once | TGTGCCAGCAGCGTAGGAGACACTTACTCTGGGGCCAACGTCCTGACTTTC | CASSVGDTYSGANVLTF
TRBJ2-4 | . | 15 | TRBV28 | once | TGTGCCAGCATATCAGGGGCCCTAGCCAAAAACATTCAGTACTTC | CASISGALAKNIQYF
TRBJ2-7 | . | 11 | TRBV7-2 | many | TGTGCCAGCAGCTTAGAGTACGAGCAGTACTTC | CASSLEYEQYF
TRBJ2-1 | . | 15 | TRBV14 | . | TGTGCCAGCAGCCAGCAGGGACTGACCTACAATGAGCAGTTCTTC | CASSQQGLTYNEQFF
TRBJ2-1 | . | 18 | TRBV5-4 | . | TGTGCCAGCAGCTTGGGAAGTATTAGCGGTTACTCCTACAATGAGCAGTTCTTC | CASSLGSISGYSYNEQFF
TRBJ2-7 | TRBD1 | 15 | TRBV6-5 | few | TGTGCCAGCAGTTACGATCCGGGACAGGGTTACGAGCAGTACTTC | CASSYDPGQGYEQYF
TRBJ1-2 | . | 13 | TRBV9 | . | TGTGCCAGCAGCGTAGAGGGGCGGGATGGCTACACCTTC | CASSVEGRDGYTF
TRBJ1-1 | . | 12 | TRBV30 | . | TGTGCCTGGAGTGGAGGCCCTACTGAAGCTTTCTTT | CAWSGGPTEAFF
TRBJ2-1 | . | 10 | TRBV20-1 | . | TGCAGTGCGGTAGGGAATGAGCAGTTCTTC | CSAVGNEQFF
TRBJ2-1 | TRBD2 | 16 | TRBV19 | once | TGTGCCAGTAGTATAGAAGCGGGGGTTTCCTACAATGAGCAGTTCTTC | CASSIEAGVSYNEQFF
TRBJ2-7 | . | 13 | TRBV7-9 | . | TGTGCCAGCAGCTTATCAGGAGACCTCGAGCAGTACTTC | CASSLSGDLEQYF
TRBJ2-1 | . | 13 | TRBV14 | . | TGTGCCAGCAGCTCCCGGGGCCGTAGTGAGCAGTTCTTC | CASSSRGRSEQFF
TRBJ1-4 | TRBD1 | 15 | TRBV29-1 | . | TGCAGCGTTAAAAGGTACAGGGGCGAGGGCGAAAAACTGTTTTTT | CSVKRYRGEGEKLFF
TRBJ1-4 | TRBD1 | 14 | TRBV4-1 | once | TGCGCCAGCAGCCCACAGGGGTCCAATGAAAAACTGTTTTTT | CASSPQGSNEKLFF
TRBJ1-5 | TRBD1 | 13 | TRBV7-2 | . | TGTGCCAGCAGCTCCCACGACAGGGGGGCCCAGCATTTT | CASSSHDRGAQHF
TRBJ1-1 | . | 15 | TRBV7-3 | few | TGTGCCAGCAGCTTAAGCGGACTTTCGAACACTGAAGCTTTCTTT | CASSLSGLSNTEAFF